Sequencing of this T cell receptor (beta chain) was carried out in a study of radiation and T cells in renal cell carcinoma. The CDR3 covers 14 residues. Trimming took 4 bases from V and 1 from J, leaving 10 bases between them. Germline CDR1 and CDR2: SGHVS and FQNEAQ. Time point described: baseline pretreatment blood. The treatment is: 15 Gy SBRT to primary tumor, nephrectomy 4 weeks later. Blood was sampled at baseline, 2 weeks and 4 weeks after SBRT. Comment on this clone: Its antigen is not identified.

Study-wide points: In blood, top tumor clones expanded by 2 weeks, shrinking by 4.

Profiled with immunoSEQ multiplex PCR; TCRdb holds only in-frame clones, not every one. The sample holds 140,000 or so clones, 88% seen once. J is TRBJ1-1 and V is TRBV7-8, with D tentatively TRBD1 (5 bases). Sequences were derived from blood, sampled from a patient whose treatment included radiotherapy and nephrectomy. This TCR came from a woman in her forties or fifties with renal cell carcinoma. CDR3 sequence reads: CASSWDRGNTEAFF. The CDR3 DNA sequence: TGTGCCAGCAGCTGGGACCGGGGGAACACTGAAGCTTTCTTT.